This TCR beta chain originates from a study of blood T cell repertoires in COVID-19. Study-wide background: COVID-19 samples collected from the United States, Italy and Spain covered acute and convalescent phases.

Clones were sequenced by immunoSEQ multiplex PCR, and TCRdb holds only the in-frame ones, with some missing. The table lists fewer than 450,000 clones, roughly 90% of them singletons. Material for sequencing was peripheral blood. This clonotype originated in an older woman with COVID-19, enrolled during active disease.

CDR3 residues: CASSLDRGSTNEKLFF. Here the CDR3 DNA reads TGTGCCAGCTCACTGGACAGGGGGTCGACGAATGAAAAACTGTTTTTT. The V call is TRBV18, the J call TRBJ1-4; 10 bases agree with TRBD1. CDR1 is KGHSH and CDR2 is LQKENI in the germline V gene. This CDR3 spans 16 amino acids. After removal of 4 bases from V and 5 bases from J, the junction contained 7 bases not matched to a gene.